This T cell receptor (beta chain) came from a study of blood T cell repertoires in COVID-19. In the study overall: The study drew acute and convalescent COVID-19 samples from the United States, Italy and Spain. Nucleic acid was either cDNA or gDNA, and it came from T cells, B-cell-depleted T cells, or PBMCs.

Germline CDR1 SGHTA, CDR2 FQGNSA. The V gene end was trimmed by 5 bases and the J gene end by 0 bases; junction bases not matched to a gene: 15. CDR3 size: 18 residues. Libraries were prepared by immunoSEQ multiplex PCR; TCRdb keeps only in-frame clonotypes and omits some of them. Here the sample spans approximately 160,000 clones, approximately 81% being singletons. The receptor comes from a man between 18 and 29 years old with active or convalescent COVID-19. This chain joins TRBV7-2 and TRBJ1-2; TRBD1 agrees at 7 bases. What was sequenced was peripheral blood. The CDR3 sequence: CASSLGGGGENANYGYTF. The CDR3, as DNA: TGTGCCAGCAGCCTCGGAGGGGGCGGGGAGAACGCTAACTATGGCTACACCTTC. Drawing the rest from reference TRBV7-2 and TRBJ1-2, the complete variable domain is GAGVSQSPSNKVTEKGKDVELRCDPISGHTALYWYRQSLGQGLEFLIYFQGNSAPDKSGLPSDRFSAERTGGSVSTLTIQRTQQEDSAVYLCASSLGGGGENANYGYTFGSGTRLTVV.